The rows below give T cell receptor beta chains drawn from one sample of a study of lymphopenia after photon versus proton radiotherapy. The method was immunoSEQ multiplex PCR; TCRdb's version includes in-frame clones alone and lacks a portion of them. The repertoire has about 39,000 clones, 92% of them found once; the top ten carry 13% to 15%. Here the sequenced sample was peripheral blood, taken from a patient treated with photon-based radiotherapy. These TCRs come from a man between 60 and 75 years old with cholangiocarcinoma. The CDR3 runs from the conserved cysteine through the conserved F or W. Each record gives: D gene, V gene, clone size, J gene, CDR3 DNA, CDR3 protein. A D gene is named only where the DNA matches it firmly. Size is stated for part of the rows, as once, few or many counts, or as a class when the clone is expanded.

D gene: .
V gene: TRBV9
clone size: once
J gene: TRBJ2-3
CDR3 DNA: TGTGCCAGCAGCGTAGCGGGGAGCACAGATACGCAGTATTTT
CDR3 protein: CASSVAGSTDTQYF

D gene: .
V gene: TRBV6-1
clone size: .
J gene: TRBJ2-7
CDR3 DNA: TGTGCCAGCAATTTGGGCAGGTCGGGCTACGAGCAGTACTTC
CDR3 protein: CASNLGRSGYEQYF

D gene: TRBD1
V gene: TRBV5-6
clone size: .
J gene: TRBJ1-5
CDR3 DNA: TGTGCCAGCAGCTTTAGGGCAGGGGGGGACAATCAGCCCCAGCATTTT
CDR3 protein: CASSFRAGGDNQPQHF

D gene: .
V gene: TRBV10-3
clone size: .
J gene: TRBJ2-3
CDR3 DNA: TGTGCCATCAGTGATTTGGGGGGAGGCCCTGGTGCAGATACGCAGTATTTT
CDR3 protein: CAISDLGGGPGADTQYF

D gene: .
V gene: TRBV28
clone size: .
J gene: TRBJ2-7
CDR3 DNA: TGTGCCAGCAGTTTAAGCTATCGCTCCTACGAGCAGTACTTC
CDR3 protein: CASSLSYRSYEQYF

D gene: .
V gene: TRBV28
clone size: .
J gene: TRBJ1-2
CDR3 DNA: TGTGCCAGCAGTTTAGAACAGGAGGGAGGCTATGGCTACACCTTC
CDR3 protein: CASSLEQEGGYGYTF

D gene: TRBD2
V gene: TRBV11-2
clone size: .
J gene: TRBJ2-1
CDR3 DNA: TGTGCCAGCAGCCTAAATGGACTAGTGGGTCTTGAGCAGTTCTTC
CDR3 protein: CASSLNGLVGLEQFF

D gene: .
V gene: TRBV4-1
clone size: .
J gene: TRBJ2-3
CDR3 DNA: TGCGCCAGCAGCCAGATAACTAGTAGCGACACAGATACGCAGTATTTT
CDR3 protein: CASSQITSSDTDTQYF

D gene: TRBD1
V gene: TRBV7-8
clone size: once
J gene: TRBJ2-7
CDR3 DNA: TGTGCCAGCAGCTTGGACAGGGTGTACGAGCAGTACTTC
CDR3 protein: CASSLDRVYEQYF

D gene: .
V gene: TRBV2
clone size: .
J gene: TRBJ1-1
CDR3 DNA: TGTGCCAGCCACCGGATAACAGCCCCGAACACTGAAGCTTTCTTT
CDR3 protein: CASHRITAPNTEAFF

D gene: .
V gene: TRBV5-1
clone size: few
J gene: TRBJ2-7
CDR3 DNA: TGCGCCAGCAGCTACGCACAAGAGCAGTACTTC
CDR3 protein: CASSYAQEQYF

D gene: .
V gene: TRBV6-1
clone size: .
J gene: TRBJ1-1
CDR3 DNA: TGTGCCAGCAGAGAGAACCCGGGAGTTGTTGCTTTCTTT
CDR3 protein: CASRENPGVVAFF

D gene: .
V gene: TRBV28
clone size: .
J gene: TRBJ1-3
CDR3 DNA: TGTGCCAGCAGTTTGGCGACGGCCTCTGGAAACACCATATATTTT
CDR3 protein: CASSLATASGNTIYF

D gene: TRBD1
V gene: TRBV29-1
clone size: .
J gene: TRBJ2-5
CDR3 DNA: TGCAGCGTTGATACCGGGACAGACCAAGAGACCCAGTACTTC
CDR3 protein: CSVDTGTDQETQYF

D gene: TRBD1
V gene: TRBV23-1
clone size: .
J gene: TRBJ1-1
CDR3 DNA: TGCGCCAGCAGTCAATCGTTAGGGCAGGGGGCCACTGAAGCTTTCTTT
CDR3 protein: CASSQSLGQGATEAFF

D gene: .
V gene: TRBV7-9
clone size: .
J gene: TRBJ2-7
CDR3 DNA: TGTGCCAGCAGCCAAGACTTCGGGGGAGAGGGCGAGCAGTACTTC
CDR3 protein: CASSQDFGGEGEQYF

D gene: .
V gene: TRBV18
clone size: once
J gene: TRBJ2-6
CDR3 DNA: TGTGCCAGCTCACCGAAATACTCTGGGGCCAACGTCCTGACTTTC
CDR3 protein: CASSPKYSGANVLTF

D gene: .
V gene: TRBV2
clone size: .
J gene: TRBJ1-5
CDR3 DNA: TGTGCCAGCAGGGGTTTGGCGGGAGGGGGCAATCAGCCCCAGCATTTT
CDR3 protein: CASRGLAGGGNQPQHF

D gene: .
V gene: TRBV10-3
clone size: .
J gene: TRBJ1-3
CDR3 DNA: TGTGCCATCAGCGGACAGAACTCTGGAAACACCATATATTTT
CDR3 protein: CAISGQNSGNTIYF

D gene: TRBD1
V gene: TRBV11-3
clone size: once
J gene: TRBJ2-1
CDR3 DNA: TGTGCCAGCAGCTTAGTTGGGGGACAGGGGGACTTCCATGAGCAGTTCTTC
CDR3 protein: CASSLVGGQGDFHEQFF

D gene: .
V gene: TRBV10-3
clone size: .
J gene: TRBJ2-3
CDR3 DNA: TGTGCCATCTCCCCCGGGACGCAAGCTAGCACAGATACGCAGTATTTT
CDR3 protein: CAISPGTQASTDTQYF

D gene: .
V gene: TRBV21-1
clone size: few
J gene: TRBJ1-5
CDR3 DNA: TGTGCCAGCAGCAAGAGCAGGGGGAATCAGCCCCAGCATTTT
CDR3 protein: CASSKSRGNQPQHF

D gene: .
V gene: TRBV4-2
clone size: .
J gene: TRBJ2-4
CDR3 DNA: TGTGCCAGCAGCCAAGATGACGGGAGGCGTGGGCAGGGGACATTAAACATTCAGTACTTC
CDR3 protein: CASSQDDGRRGQGTLNIQYF

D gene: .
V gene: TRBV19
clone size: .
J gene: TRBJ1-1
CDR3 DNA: TGTGCCAGTAGTACTCGGACCCGGAGGACTGAAGCTTTCTTT
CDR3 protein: CASSTRTRRTEAFF

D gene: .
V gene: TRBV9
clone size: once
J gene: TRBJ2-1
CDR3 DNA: TGTGCCAGCAGCGTAGCGTCAGGGCGATGGAATGAGCAGTTCTTC
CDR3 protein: CASSVASGRWNEQFF

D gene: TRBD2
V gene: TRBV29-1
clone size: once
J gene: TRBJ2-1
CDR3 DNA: TGCAGCGTTGACGGCAGGGATTATGGACTAGTCTCATACAATGAGCAGTTCTTC
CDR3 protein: CSVDGRDYGLVSYNEQFF

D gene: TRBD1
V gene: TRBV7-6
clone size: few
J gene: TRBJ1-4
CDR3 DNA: TGTGCCAGCAGCCCCTCCCGACGAGCAGGGGGTGAAAAACTGTTTTTT
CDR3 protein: CASSPSRRAGGEKLFF

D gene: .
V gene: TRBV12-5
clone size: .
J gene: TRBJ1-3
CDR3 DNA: TGTGCTAGTGGTTTGGTAGTAGGCCTCAGGGGCTCTGGAAACACCATATATTTT
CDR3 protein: CASGLVVGLRGSGNTIYF

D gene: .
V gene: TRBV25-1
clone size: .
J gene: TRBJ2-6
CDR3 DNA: TGTGCCAGCAGTGAATCCGGGCGACAACTTGGGGCCAACGTCCTGACTTTC
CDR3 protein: CASSESGRQLGANVLTF

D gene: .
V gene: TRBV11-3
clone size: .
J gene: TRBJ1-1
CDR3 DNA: TGTGCCAGCAGCTCCATTGCCACTGAAGCTTTCTTT
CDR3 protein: CASSSIATEAFF

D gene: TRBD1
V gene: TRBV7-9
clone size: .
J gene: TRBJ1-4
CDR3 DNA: TGTGCCAGCAGCTTGGACCCGGGACAGGCTAATGAAAAACTGTTTTTT
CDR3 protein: CASSLDPGQANEKLFF

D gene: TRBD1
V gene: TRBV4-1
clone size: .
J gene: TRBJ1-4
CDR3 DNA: TGCGCCAGCAGCCAAGATCCCGACAGGGGGGATGAAAAACTGTTTTTT
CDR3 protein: CASSQDPDRGDEKLFF

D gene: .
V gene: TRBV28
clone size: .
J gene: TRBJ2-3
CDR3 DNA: TGTGCCAGCAGTGGATGGGAGTATGTCACAGATACGCAGTATTTT
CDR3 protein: CASSGWEYVTDTQYF

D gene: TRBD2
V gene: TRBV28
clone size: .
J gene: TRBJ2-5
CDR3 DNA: TGTGCCAGCAGTCCCGGACGAGCGGGGAGGGTTGAGACCCAGTACTTC
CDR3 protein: CASSPGRAGRVETQYF

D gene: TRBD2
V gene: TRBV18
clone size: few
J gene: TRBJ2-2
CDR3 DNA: TGTGCCAGCTCACCACGTGCGGGAGATAACGGGGAGCTGTTTTTT
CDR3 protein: CASSPRAGDNGELFF

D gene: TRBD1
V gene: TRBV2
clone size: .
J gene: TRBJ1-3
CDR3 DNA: TGTGCCAGCAGCGACCGGACAGGGGATGGAAACACCATATATTTT
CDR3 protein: CASSDRTGDGNTIYF

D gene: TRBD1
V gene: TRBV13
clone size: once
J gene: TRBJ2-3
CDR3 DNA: TGTGCCAGCAGCTTAGGGCCAGGGACAGGGATGGATACGCAGTATTTT
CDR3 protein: CASSLGPGTGMDTQYF

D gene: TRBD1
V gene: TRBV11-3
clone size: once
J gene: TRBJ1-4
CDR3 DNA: TGTGCCAGCAGCTCAACCCGGGACAGGGAAGAGAATGAAAAACTGTTTTTT
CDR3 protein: CASSSTRDREENEKLFF

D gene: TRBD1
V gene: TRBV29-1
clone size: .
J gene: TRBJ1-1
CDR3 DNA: TGCAGCGCCGGGACAGGGGTGAACACTGAAGCTTTCTTT
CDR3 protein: CSAGTGVNTEAFF

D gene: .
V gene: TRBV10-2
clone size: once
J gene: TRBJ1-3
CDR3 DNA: TGCGCCAGCAGTGAGTCGATAGGACGTTCCTCTGGAAACACCATATATTTT
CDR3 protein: CASSESIGRSSGNTIYF

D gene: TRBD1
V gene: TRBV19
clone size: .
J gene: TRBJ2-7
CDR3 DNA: TGTGCCAGTAGTCCTAGGTCCGGGACAGGGACCTACGAGCAGTACTTC
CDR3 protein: CASSPRSGTGTYEQYF

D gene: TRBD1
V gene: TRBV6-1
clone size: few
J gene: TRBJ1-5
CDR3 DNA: TGTGCCAGCATAGTGACAGGGGGCCAGCCCCAGCATTTT
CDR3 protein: CASIVTGGQPQHF

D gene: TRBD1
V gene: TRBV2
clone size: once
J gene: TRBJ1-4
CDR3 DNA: TGTGCCAGCTGTTTGGACAGGGGACGGGAACTGTTTTTT
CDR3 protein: CASCLDRGRELFF

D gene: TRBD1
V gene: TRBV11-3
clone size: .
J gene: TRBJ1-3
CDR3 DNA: TGTGCCAGCAGCCAACAGGGGGCTCATGGAAACACCATATATTTT
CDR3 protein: CASSQQGAHGNTIYF

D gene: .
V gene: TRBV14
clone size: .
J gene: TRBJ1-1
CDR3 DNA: TGTGCCAGCAGCCAAGTATCAGGGACCACTGAAGCTTTCTTT
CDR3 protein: CASSQVSGTTEAFF

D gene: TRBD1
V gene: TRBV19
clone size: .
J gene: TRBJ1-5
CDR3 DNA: TGTGCCAGTAGTACAGGGGGCGATCAGCCCCAGCATTTT
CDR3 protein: CASSTGGDQPQHF

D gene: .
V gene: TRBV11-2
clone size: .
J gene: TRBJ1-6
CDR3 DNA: TGTGCCAGCAGCTTAGATCTGGGAAGCTATAATTCACCCCTCCACTTT
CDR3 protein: CASSLDLGSYNSPLHF

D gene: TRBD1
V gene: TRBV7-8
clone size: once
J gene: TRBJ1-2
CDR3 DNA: TGTGCCAGCAGCTTAGGACTCTTTAGGGGGCGGTCCAGCTATGGCTACACCTTC
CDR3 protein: CASSLGLFRGRSSYGYTF

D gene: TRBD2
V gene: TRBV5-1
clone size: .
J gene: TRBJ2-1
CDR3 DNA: TGCGCCAGCAGCTTGGATCTAGCGGGACGTCGTTGGCAGTTCTTC
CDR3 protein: CASSLDLAGRRWQFF

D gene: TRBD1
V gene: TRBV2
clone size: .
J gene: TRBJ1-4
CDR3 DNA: TGTGCCAGCGGGGGACAGGGGGTTGAAAAACTGTTTTTT
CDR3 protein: CASGGQGVEKLFF

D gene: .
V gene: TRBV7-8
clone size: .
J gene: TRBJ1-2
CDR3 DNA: TGTGCCAGCAGTCCCGTCACAGGGTCGGGGAGCTATGGCTACACCTTC
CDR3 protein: CASSPVTGSGSYGYTF

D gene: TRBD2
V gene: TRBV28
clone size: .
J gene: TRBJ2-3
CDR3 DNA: TGTGCCAGCAGGAGCGGGGGGGTGTACGATGGCACAGATACGCAGTATTTT
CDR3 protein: CASRSGGVYDGTDTQYF

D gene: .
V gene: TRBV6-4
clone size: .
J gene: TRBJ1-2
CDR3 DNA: TGTGCCAGCAGCCCGGGACCCTCGGGCTATGGCTACACCTTC
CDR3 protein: CASSPGPSGYGYTF

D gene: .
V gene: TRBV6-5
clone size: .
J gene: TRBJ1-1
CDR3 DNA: TGTGCCAGCAGCGGAACCGCGACAGGGAACACTGAAGCTTTCTTT
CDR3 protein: CASSGTATGNTEAFF

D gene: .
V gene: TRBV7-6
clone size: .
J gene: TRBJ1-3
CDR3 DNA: TGTGCCAGCAGCTTAGCCATTAACAAGCAGCTATCTGGAAACACCATATATTTT
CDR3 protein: CASSLAINKQLSGNTIYF

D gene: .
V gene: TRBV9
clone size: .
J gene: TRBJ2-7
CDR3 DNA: TGTGCCAGCAGCGTAGCTCCGGGGAGCTACTACGAGCAGTACTTC
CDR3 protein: CASSVAPGSYYEQYF

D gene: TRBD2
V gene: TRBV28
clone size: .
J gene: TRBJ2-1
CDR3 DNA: TGTGCCAGCAGTTCAGTAACCATAGCGGGAGGGCCCTACAATGAGCAGTTCTTC
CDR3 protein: CASSSVTIAGGPYNEQFF

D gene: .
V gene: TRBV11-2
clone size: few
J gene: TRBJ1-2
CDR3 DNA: TGTGCCAGCAGCTTCTATGGCTACACCTTC
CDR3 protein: CASSFYGYTF

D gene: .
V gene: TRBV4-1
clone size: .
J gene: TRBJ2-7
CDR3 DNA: TGCGCCAGCGGTACAGGGTTTGGGTACGAGCAGTACTTC
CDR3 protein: CASGTGFGYEQYF